These T cell receptor beta chains were read from a single sample in a study of blood T cell repertoires in COVID-19. The repertoire was sequenced with immunoSEQ multiplex PCR; TCRdb's copy has only in-frame clones and lacks some. The sample consists of about 160,000 clones, 70% to 80% of them appearing once. The sequenced sample was peripheral blood. The receptors stem from a man aged 55-75 years with acute or convalescent COVID-19. CDR3s include the opening cysteine and the closing phenylalanine or tryptophan. Each record gives: J gene, clone size, V gene, D gene, CDR3 protein, CDR3 DNA. The D gene is left open where the match is weak. Clone size is not always given. Where it is, it says once, few, many or a class for expanded clones.

TRBJ2-7 | . | TRBV11-2 | TRBD1 | CASSSHRGKAYEQYF | TGTGCCAGCAGCTCGCACAGGGGAAAGGCCTACGAGCAGTACTTC
TRBJ1-1 | . | TRBV25-1 | . | CASSEASGRGLSSEAFF | TGTGCCAGCAGTGAAGCGTCCGGGCGGGGGCTGAGTTCTGAAGCTTTCTTT
TRBJ1-2 | . | TRBV29-1 | TRBD1 | CSVLGQAGDGYTF | TGCAGCGTTCTTGGACAGGCTGGGGATGGCTACACCTTC
TRBJ1-1 | . | TRBV19 | TRBD1 | CASNSGGWGTEAFF | TGTGCCAGTAATTCAGGGGGTTGGGGAACTGAAGCTTTCTTT
TRBJ2-3 | . | TRBV3-1/TRBV3-2 | . | CASSQGLVGADTQYF | TGTGCCAGCAGCCAAGGGCTAGTAGGGGCAGATACGCAGTATTTT
TRBJ1-1 | . | TRBV19 | . | CASSIGQSMNTEAFF | TGTGCCAGTAGTATAGGACAGAGCATGAACACTGAAGCTTTCTTT
TRBJ1-3 | . | TRBV3-1/TRBV3-2 | . | CASSPKAGRTGNTIYF | TGTGCCAGCAGCCCAAAAGCTGGGAGGACTGGAAACACCATATATTTT
TRBJ1-6 | . | TRBV5-4 | . | CASSLDRGINNSPLHF | TGTGCCAGCAGCTTGGATCGGGGTATCAATAATTCACCCCTCCACTTT
TRBJ1-1 | few | TRBV12-3/TRBV12-4 | . | CASSRQPNTEAFF | TGTGCCAGCAGTCGACAGCCGAACACTGAAGCTTTCTTT
TRBJ2-7 | . | TRBV2 | TRBD1 | CASSGGQGRAGYEQYF | TGTGCCAGCAGTGGCGGACAGGGCCGAGCTGGGTACGAGCAGTACTTC
TRBJ2-3 | . | TRBV19 | TRBD2 | CASSGLAGADTQYF | TGTGCCAGTAGTGGACTAGCGGGGGCAGATACGCAGTATTTT
TRBJ2-7 | once | TRBV5-1 | . | CASSPAQGPSYEQYF | TGCGCCAGCAGCCCGGCGCAGGGGCCCTCCTACGAGCAGTACTTC
TRBJ1-2 | . | TRBV4-1 | . | CASSQDPDRSNYGYTF | TGCGCCAGCAGCCAAGATCCCGACAGATCTAACTATGGCTACACCTTC
TRBJ1-4 | once | TRBV29-1 | . | CSVQGSNEKLFF | TGCAGCGTTCAGGGGTCTAATGAAAAACTGTTTTTT
TRBJ1-2 | few | TRBV10-3 | TRBD1 | CAISPGQDFGYTF | TGTGCCATCAGTCCGGGACAGGACTTTGGCTACACCTTC
TRBJ1-3 | once | TRBV7-9 | TRBD1 | CASSPTGQAGNTIYF | TGTGCCAGCAGCCCAACCGGACAGGCTGGAAACACCATATATTTT
TRBJ2-7 | . | TRBV6-2/TRBV6-3 | . | CASSPTQGTYEQYF | TGTGCCAGCAGCCCCACACAGGGTACCTACGAGCAGTACTTC
TRBJ1-2 | . | TRBV5-6 | . | CASSLSGLYGYTF | TGTGCCAGCAGCTTGTCAGGGCTCTATGGCTACACCTTC
TRBJ2-3 | . | TRBV5-1 | . | CASSLDSGFAGTTQYF | TGCGCCAGCAGCTTGGATTCAGGGTTTGCCGGAACTACGCAGTATTTT
TRBJ2-3 | . | TRBV7-2 | . | CASSLQVGLNSADTQYF | TGTGCCAGCAGCTTACAGGTGGGGCTTAATTCAGCAGATACGCAGTATTTT
TRBJ2-7 | . | TRBV7-2 | . | CASSLAGGREQYF | TGTGCCAGCAGCTTAGCGGGGGGGCGGGAGCAGTACTTC
TRBJ2-5 | . | TRBV5-1 | TRBD2 | CASSSTDGALAGVLGTQYF | TGCGCCAGCAGCTCGACGGACGGAGCACTAGCGGGGGTACTGGGGACCCAGTACTTC
TRBJ2-1 | . | TRBV27 | TRBD2 | CASSFSAGGYNNEQFF | TGTGCCAGCAGTTTCAGTGCGGGGGGTTACAACAATGAGCAGTTCTTC
TRBJ2-7 | . | TRBV4-1 | . | CASSQQILRTPYEQYF | TGCGCCAGCAGCCAACAAATCTTGCGGACTCCCTACGAGCAGTACTTC
TRBJ2-7 | . | TRBV18 | TRBD1 | CASSDRDRGSYEQYF | TGTGCCAGCTCAGACCGGGACAGGGGGTCCTACGAGCAGTACTTC